The 5 T cell receptor beta chains below all came from one sample that was sequenced in a study of T and B cells in COVID-19 patients. Each TRB amplification used about 220-500 ng of genomic DNA from blood. TRB rearrangements were amplified by multiplex PCR with BIOMED2 TRB-A/B primers. TCRdb ran MiXCR on the multiplex PCR reads and lists one entry per CDR3 protein. The sample yields tens of thousands of distinct CDR3 sequences, around 28% seen once. Sequenced sample: blood. The receptors originated from a human donor who had recovered from COVID-19.

This rearrangement joins TRBV20-1 to TRBJ2-5; tentatively, D is TRBD1 or TRBD2 (5 bases each). The V gene lost 7 bases and the J gene lost 5 bases, with 20 bases spanning the gap. This CDR3 region has 14 residues. The germline V gene encodes CDR1 DFQATT and CDR2 SNEGSKA (reference sequence). DNA for the CDR3: TGCAGTGTCCCCTTGATGGGACCGGCGGAGACCCAGTACTTC. This encodes CSVPLMGPAETQYF.

This clonotype is judged medium-sized. The chain carries TRBV29-1 and TRBJ2-1; 7 bases are a match to TRBD2. V was pared by 3 bases and J by 5 bases, with 10 bases of the junction left unmatched. Germline V gene data show CDR1 as SQVTM and CDR2 as ANQGSEA. This CDR3 contains 15 residues. The CDR3 coding sequence is TGCAGCGTTGATGTAGGAGCGGGAAGGGACAATGAGCAGTTCTTC. Its protein product is CSVDVGAGRDNEQFF.

There are a few counts of this clonotype. The J gene is TRBJ2-1, the V gene TRBV6-1; TRBD2 matches 10 bases. Trimming took 5 bases from V and 8 from J; bases not matched to a gene: 15. CDR3 length: 17 residues. Germline-derived CDR1 and CDR2 are MNHNS and SASEGT. In DNA form, the CDR3 reads TGTGCCAGCAGTCGCTCTAGCGGGAGCGAAATTCTGGATGAGCAGTTCTTC. Amino acids: CASSRSSGSEILDEQFF.

This clonotype counts as medium-sized. CDR3 protein: CASTGDRGSYNEQFF. The CDR3, as DNA: TGTGCCAGTACAGGGGACAGGGGGTCCTACAATGAGCAGTTCTTC. The rearrangement joins TRBV19 to TRBJ2-1; 11 bases are shared with TRBD1. The junction had 3 bases not matched to a gene; V was cut back by 7 bases and J by 1 base. This CDR3 is 15 amino acids long. Looked up from germline, CDR1 is LNHDA and CDR2 is SQIVND (reference sequence).

This clonotype occurred many times. The V gene is TRBV5-6, the J gene TRBJ2-3; 8 bases map to TRBD1. Unmatched junction bases numbered 2, after V lost 4 bases and J lost 1 base. Germline CDR1 and CDR2: SGHDT and YYEEEE. This CDR3 contains 14 residues. CDR3 loop: CASSPGQGTDTQYF. The CDR3 DNA reads as TGTGCCAGCAGCCCGGGACAGGGCACAGATACGCAGTATTTT.